The sequence of this T cell receptor (beta chain) was determined in a study of cytomegalovirus exposure and HLA in healthy donors. Whole-study context: Earlier work reported 90 million to 120 million unique TCR beta sequences from 150 million to 200 million T cells. Broader study findings: High specificity and sensitivity for cytomegalovirus status were reported for the classifier.

PCR employed 60 Vbeta and 13 Jbeta primers. The data were produced by immunoSEQ multiplex PCR, yet TCRdb's version contains in-frame clones alone and is incomplete. The sample records some 130,000 clones, 75% to 85% being singletons. The V gene lost 1 base and the J gene lost 6 bases, with 7 bases spanning the gap. This CDR3 has 13 amino acids. Germline V gene sequence: CDR1 SGHVS, CDR2 FQNEAQ. About this clone itself: Its antigen is not identified.

The sequence derives from a middle-aged woman in good health and CMV-seronegative. This sequence joins TRBV7-8 and TRBJ1-5; D uncertain. The sequenced material came from PBMCs. The CDR3 is CASSLVTSQPQHF. DNA for the CDR3: TGTGCCAGCAGCTTAGTCACCAGTCAGCCCCAGCATTTT.